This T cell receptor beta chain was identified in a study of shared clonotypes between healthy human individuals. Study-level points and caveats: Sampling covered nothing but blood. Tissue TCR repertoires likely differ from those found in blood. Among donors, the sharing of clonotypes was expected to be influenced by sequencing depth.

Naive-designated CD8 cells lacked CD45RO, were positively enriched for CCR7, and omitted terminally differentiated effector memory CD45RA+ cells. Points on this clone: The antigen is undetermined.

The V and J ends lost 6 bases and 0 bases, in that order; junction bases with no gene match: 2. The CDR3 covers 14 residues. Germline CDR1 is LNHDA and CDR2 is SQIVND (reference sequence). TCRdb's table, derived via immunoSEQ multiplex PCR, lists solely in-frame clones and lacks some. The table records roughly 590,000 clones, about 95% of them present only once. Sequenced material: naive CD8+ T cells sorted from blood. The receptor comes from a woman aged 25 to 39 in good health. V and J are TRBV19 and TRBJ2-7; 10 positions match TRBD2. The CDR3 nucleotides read TGTGCCAGTAGCGGGACTAGCGCCTCCTACGAGCAGTACTTC. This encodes CASSGTSASYEQYF.